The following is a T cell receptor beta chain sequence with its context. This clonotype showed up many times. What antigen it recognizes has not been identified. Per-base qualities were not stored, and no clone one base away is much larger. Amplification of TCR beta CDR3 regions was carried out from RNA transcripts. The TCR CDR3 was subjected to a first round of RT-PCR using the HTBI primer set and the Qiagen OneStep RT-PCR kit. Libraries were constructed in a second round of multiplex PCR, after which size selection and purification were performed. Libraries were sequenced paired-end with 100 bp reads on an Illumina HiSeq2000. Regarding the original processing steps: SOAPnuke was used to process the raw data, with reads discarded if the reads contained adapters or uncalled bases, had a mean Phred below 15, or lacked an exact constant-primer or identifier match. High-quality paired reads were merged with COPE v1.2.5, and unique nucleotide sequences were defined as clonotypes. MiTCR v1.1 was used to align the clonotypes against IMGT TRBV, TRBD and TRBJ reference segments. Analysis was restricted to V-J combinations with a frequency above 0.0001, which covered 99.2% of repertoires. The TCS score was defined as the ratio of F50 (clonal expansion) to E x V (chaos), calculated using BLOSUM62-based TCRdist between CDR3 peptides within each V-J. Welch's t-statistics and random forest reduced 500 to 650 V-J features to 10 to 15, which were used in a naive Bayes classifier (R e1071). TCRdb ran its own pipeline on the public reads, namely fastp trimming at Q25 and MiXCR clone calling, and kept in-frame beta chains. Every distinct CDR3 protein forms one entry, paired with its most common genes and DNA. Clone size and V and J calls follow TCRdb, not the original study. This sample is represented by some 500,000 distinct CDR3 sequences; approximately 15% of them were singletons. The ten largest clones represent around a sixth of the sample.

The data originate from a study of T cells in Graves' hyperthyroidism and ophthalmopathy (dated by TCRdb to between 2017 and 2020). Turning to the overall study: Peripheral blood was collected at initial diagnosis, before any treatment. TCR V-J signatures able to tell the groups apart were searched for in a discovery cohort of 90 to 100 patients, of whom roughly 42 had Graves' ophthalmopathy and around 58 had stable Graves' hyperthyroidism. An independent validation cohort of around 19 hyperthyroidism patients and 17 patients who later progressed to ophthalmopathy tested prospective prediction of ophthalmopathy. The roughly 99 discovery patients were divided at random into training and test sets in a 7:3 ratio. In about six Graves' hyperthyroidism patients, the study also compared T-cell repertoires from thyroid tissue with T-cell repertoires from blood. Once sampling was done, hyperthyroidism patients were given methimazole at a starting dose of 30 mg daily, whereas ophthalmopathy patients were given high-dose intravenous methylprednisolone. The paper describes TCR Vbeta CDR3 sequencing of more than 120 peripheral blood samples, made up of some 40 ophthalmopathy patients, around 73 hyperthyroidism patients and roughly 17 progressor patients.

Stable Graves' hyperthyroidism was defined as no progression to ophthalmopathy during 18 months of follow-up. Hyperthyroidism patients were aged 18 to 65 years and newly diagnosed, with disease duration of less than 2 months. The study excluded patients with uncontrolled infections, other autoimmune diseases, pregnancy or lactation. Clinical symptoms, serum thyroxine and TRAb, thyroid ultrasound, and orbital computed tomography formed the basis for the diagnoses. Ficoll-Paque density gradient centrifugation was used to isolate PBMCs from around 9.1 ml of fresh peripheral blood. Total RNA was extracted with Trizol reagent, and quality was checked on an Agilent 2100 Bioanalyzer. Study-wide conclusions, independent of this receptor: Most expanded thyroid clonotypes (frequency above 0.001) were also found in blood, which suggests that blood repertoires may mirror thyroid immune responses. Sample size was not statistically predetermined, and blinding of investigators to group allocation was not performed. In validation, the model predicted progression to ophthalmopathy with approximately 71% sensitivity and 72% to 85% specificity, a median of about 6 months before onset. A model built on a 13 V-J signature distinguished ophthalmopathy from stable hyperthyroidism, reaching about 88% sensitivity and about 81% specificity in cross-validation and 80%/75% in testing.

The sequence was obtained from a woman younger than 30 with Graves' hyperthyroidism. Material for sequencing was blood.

The CDR3 reads as follows: CASSLGTVGNQPQHF. The bases are TGTGCCAGCAGCCTTGGGACCGTTGGAAATCAGCCCCAGCATTTT. This chain joins TRBV3-1 to TRBJ1-5; TRBD1 is perhaps the D gene, given 5 matching bases. The CDR3 runs 15 residues from the cysteine to the phenylalanine. Of the read, only the CDR3 DNA is kept; its 45 bases are in frame from base 1. CDR1 LGHDT and CDR2 YNNKEL were looked up in the germline V gene (reference sequence). At the junction V is shortened by 4 bases and J by 4 bases, with 14 bases in between.